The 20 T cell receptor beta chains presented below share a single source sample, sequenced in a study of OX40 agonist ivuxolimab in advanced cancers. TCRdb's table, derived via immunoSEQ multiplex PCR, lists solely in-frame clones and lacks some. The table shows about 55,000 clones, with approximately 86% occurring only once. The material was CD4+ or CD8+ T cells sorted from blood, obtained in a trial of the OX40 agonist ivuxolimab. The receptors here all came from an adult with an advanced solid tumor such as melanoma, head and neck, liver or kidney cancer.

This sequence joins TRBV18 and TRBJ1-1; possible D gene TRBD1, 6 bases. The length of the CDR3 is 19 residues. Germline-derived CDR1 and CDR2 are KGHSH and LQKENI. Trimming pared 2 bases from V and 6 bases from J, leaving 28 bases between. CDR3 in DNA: TGTGCCAGCTCACCAGATGTGGGGGCGCGAGTCTCCCCCTTTCCTGAAGCTTTCTTT. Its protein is CASSPDVGARVSPFPEAFF.

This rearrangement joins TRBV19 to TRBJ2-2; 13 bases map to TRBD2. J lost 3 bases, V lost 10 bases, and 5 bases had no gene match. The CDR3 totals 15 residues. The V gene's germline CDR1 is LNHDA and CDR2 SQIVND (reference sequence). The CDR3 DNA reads TGTGCCATCTCGACTAGCGGGAGGTACACCGGGGAGCTGTTTTTT. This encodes CAISTSGRYTGELFF.

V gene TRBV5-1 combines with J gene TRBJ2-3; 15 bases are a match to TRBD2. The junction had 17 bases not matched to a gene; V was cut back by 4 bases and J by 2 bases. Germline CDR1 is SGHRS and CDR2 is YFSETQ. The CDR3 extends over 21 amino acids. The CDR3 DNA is TGCGCCAGCAGCCGAGCAATTGGACTAGCGGGAGGGAGGCGGTTCACAGATACGCAGTATTTT. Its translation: CASSRAIGLAGGRRFTDTQYF.

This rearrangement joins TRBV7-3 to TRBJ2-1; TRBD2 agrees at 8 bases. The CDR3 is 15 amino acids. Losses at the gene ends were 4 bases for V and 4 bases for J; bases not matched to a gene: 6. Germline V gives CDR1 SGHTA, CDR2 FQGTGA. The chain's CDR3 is CASSSTAGAYNEQFF. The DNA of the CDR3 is TGTGCCAGCAGCTCAACAGCGGGAGCGTACAATGAGCAGTTCTTC.

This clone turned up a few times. DNA of the CDR3: TGTGCCACCGCGCGGGGACTAGCGGCCCACAATGAGCAGTTCTTC. It codes for CATARGLAAHNEQFF. V and J are TRBV15 and TRBJ2-1; 11 bases line up with TRBD2. V lost 8 bases, J lost 5 bases, and 8 bases stayed unmatched. Germline loops: CDR1 LNHNV, CDR2 YYDKDF (reference sequence). The CDR3 covers 15 residues.

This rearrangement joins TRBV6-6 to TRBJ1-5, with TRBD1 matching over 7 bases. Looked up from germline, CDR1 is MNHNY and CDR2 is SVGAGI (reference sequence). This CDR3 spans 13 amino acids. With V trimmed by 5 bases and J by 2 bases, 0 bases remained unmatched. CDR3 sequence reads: CASSTGGNQPQHF. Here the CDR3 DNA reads TGTGCCAGCAGTACAGGGGGCAATCAGCCCCAGCATTTT.

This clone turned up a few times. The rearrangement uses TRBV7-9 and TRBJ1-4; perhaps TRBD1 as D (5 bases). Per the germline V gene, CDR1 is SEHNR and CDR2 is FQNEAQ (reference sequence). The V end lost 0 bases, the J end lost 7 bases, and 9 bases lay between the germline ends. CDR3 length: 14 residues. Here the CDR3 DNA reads TGTGCCAGCAGCTTAGCGGCCGGGGGTGAAAAACTGTTTTTT. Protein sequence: CASSLAAGGEKLFF.

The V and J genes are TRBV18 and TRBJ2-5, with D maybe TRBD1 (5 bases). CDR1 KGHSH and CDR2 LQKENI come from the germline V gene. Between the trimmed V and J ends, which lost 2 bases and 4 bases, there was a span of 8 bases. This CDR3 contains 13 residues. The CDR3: CASSPRQLETQYF. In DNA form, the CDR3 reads TGTGCCAGCTCACCAAGACAGCTAGAGACCCAGTACTTC.

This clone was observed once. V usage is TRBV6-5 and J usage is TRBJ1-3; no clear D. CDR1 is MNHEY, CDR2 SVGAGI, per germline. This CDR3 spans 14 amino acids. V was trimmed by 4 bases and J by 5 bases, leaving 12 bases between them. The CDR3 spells CASSSPGGRNTIYF. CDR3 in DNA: TGTGCCAGCAGTTCCCCGGGAGGAAGAAACACCATATATTTT.

CDR3 sequence (DNA): TGTGCCATCAGTGGGTCAGCCAACATGAACACTGAAGCTTTCTTT. This encodes CAISGSANMNTEAFF. V is TRBV10-3 and J is TRBJ1-1; no clear D. The CDR3 extends over 15 amino acids. V shed 4 bases and J shed 0 bases, with 12 bases lying between them. In germline, CDR1 is ENHRY, CDR2 SYGVKD.

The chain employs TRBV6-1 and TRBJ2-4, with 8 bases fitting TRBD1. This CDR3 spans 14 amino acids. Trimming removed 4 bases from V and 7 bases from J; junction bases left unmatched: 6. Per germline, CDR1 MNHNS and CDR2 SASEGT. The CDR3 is CASSARGLGNIQYF. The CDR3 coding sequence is TGTGCCAGCAGTGCCAGGGGGCTTGGGAACATTCAGTACTTC.

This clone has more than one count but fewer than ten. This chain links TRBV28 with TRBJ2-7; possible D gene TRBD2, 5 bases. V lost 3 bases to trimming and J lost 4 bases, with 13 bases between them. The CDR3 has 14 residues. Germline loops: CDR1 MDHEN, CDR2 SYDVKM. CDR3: CASSLSGKQYEQYF. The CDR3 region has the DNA TGTGCCAGCAGTTTGTCCGGGAAACAATACGAGCAGTACTTC.

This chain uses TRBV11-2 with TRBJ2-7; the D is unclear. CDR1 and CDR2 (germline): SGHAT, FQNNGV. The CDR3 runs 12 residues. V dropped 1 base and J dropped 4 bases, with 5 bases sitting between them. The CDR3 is CASSLVGYEQYF. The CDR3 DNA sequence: TGTGCCAGCAGCTTAGTAGGGTACGAGCAGTACTTC.

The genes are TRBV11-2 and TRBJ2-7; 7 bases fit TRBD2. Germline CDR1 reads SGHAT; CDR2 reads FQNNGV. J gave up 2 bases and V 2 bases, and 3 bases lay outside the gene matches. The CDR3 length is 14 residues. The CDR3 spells CASSLRTRTYEQYF. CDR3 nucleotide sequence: TGTGCCAGCAGCTTAAGGACTAGGACCTACGAGCAGTACTTC.

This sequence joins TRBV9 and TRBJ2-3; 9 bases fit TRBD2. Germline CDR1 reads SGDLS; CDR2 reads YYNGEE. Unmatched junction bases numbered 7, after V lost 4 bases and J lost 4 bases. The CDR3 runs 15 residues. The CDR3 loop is CASSTQAGGPDTQYF. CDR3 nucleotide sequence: TGTGCCAGCAGCACCCAGGCGGGAGGGCCAGATACGCAGTATTTT.

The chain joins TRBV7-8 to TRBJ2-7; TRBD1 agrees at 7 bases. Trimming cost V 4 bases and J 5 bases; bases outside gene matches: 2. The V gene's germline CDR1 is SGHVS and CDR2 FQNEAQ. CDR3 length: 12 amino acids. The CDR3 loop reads CASSSTGNEQYF. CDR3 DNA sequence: TGTGCCAGCAGCTCGACAGGGAACGAGCAGTACTTC.

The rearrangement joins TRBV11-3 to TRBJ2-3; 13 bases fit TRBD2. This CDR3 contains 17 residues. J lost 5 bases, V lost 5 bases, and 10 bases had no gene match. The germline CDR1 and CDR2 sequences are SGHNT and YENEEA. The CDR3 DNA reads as TGTGCCAGCAGCCCGCGGACTAGCGGGAGTTCTGGAGATACGCAGTATTTT. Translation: CASSPRTSGSSGDTQYF.

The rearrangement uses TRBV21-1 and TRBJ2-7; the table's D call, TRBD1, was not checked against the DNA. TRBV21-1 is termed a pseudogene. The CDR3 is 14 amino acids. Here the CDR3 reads CAPGGWDTSYEQYF. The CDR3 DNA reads TGTGCCCCCGGCGGATGGGACACTTCCTACGAGCAGTACTTC.

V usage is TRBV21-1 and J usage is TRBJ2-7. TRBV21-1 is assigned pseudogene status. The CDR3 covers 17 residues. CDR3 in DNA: TGTGCCAGCAGCAAAGGGGCCCAGGGAGAGGACTCCTACGAGCAGTACTTC. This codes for CASSKGAQGEDSYEQYF.

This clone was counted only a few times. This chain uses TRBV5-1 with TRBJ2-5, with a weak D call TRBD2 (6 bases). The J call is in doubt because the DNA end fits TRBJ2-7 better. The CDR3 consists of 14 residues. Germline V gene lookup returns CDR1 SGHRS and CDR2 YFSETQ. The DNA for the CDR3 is TGCGCCAGCAGCCCCCTGGGGGGATCCTACGAGCAGTACTTC. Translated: CASSPLGGSYEQYF.